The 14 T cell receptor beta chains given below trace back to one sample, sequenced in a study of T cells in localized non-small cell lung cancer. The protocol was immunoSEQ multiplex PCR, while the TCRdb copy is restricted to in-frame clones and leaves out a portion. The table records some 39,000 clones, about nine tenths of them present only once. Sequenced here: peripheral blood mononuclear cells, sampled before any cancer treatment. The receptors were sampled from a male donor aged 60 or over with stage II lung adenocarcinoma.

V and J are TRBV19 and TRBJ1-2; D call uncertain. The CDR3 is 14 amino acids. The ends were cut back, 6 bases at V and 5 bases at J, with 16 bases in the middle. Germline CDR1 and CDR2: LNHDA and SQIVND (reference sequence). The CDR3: CASSTFGGIYGYTF. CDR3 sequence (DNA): TGTGCCAGTAGCACCTTTGGTGGGATTTATGGCTACACCTTC.

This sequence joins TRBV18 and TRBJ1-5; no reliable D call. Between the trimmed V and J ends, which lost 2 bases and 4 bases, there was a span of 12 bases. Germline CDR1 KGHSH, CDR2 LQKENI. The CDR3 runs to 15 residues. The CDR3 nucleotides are TGTGCCAGCTCACCAGGGTTTAATCTGAATCAGCCCCAGCATTTT. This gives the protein CASSPGFNLNQPQHF.

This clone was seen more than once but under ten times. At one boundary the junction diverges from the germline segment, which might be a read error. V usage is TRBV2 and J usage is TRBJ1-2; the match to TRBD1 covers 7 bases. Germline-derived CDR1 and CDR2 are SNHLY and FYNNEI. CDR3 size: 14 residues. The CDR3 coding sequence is TGTGCCAGCAGCGAAGGGGCAGGGGGCTATGGCTACACCTTC. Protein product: CASSEGAGGYGYTF. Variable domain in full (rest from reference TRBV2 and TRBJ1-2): EPEVTQTPSHQVTQMGQEVILRCVPISNHLYFYWYRQILGQKVEFLVSFYNNEISEKSEIFDDQFSVERPDGSNFTLKIRSTKLEDSAMYFCASSEGAGGYGYTFGSGTRLTVV.

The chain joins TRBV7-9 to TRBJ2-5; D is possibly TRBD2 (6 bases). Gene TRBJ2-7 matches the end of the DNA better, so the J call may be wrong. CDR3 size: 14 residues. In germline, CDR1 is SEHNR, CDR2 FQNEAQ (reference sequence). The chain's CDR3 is CASSAGTSSYEQYF. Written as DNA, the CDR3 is TGTGCCAGCAGCGCCGGGACTTCCTCCTACGAGCAGTACTTC.

In DNA form, the CDR3 reads TGTGCCAGCAGCGTTCGTGCGGGACAGGGTTGGGGCTACACCTTC. Protein sequence: CASSVRAGQGWGYTF. The V gene is TRBV9, the J gene TRBJ1-2, with 9 bases lining up with TRBD1. Germline trimming cut 2 bases from V and 8 bases from J; bases unmatched to any gene: 10. CDR3 size: 15 residues. The V gene's germline CDR1 is SGDLS and CDR2 YYNGEE. Variable domain in full (rest from reference TRBV9 and TRBJ1-2): DSGVTQTPKHLITATGQRVTLRCSPRSGDLSVYWYQQSLDQGLQFLIQYYNGEERAKGNILERFSAQQFPDLHSELNLSSLELGDSALYFCASSVRAGQGWGYTFGSGTRLTVV.

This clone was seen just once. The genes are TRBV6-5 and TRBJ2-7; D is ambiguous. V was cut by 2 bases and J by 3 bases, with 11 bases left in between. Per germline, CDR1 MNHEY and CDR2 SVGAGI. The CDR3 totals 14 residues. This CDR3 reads CASSYGHLVYEQYF. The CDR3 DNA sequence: TGTGCCAGCAGTTACGGGCACCTCGTCTACGAGCAGTACTTC.

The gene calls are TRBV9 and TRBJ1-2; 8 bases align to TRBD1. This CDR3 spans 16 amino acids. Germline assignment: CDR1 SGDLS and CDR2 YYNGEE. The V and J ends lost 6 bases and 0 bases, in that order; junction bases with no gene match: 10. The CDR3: CASTAGGAASNYGYTF. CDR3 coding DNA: TGTGCCAGCACGGCAGGGGGCGCCGCCTCTAACTATGGCTACACCTTC.

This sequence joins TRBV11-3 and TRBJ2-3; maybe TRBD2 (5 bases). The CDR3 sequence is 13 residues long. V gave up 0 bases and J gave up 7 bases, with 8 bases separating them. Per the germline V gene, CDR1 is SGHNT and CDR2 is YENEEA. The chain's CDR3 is CASSLETTHTQYF. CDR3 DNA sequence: TGTGCCAGCAGCTTAGAGACTACCCATACGCAGTATTTT.

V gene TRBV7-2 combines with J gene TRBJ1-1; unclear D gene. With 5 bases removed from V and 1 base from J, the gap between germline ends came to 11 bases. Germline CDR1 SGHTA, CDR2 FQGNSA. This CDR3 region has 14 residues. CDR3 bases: TGTGCCAGCAGCCGATCGCAGGCGAACACTGAAGCTTTCTTT. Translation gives CASSRSQANTEAFF. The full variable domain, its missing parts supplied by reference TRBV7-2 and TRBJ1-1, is GAGVSQSPSNKVTEKGKDVELRCDPISGHTALYWYRQSLGQGLEFLIYFQGNSAPDKSGLPSDRFSAERTGGSVSTLTIQRTQQEDSAVYLCASSRSQANTEAFFGQGTRLTVV.

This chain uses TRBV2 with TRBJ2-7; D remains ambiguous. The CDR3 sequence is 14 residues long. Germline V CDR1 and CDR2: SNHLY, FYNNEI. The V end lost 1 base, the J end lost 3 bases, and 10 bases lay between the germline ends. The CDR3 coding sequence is TGTGCCAGCAGTGAAGTAGGGAAACGCTACGAGCAGTACTTC. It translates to CASSEVGKRYEQYF.

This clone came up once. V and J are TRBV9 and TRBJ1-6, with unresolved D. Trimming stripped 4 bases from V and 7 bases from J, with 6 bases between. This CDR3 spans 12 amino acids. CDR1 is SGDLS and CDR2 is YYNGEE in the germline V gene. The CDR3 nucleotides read TGTGCCAGCAGCACACCGAATTCACCCCTCCACTTT. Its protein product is CASSTPNSPLHF.

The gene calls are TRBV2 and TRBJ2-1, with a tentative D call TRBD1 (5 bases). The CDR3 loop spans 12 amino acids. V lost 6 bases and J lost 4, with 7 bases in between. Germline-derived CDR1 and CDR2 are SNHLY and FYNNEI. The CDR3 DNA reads TGTGCCAGCAGGACAGATTACAATGAGCAGTTCTTC. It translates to CASRTDYNEQFF.

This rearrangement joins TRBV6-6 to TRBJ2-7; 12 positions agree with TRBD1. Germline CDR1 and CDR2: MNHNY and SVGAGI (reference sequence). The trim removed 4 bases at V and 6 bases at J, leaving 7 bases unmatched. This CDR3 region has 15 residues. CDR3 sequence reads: CASSLGTGGVSEQYF. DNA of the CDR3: TGTGCCAGCAGTTTGGGGACAGGGGGCGTCTCCGAGCAGTACTTC.

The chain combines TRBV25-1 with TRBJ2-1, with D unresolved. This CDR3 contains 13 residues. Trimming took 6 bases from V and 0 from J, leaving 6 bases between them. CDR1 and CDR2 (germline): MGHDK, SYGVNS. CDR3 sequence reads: CASRIDSYNEQFF. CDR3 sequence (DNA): TGTGCCAGCAGAATCGACTCCTACAATGAGCAGTTCTTC.